One and the same sample provided the 17 T cell receptor beta chains below, sequenced in a study of blood T cells in healthy people across ages. The second PCR ran 7 to 11 cycles with a sample-barcoded 5' primer and J-beta primers. TCRdb redid the calling of the 5' RACE reads with MiXCR, one entry per CDR3 protein. The table shows about 720,000 distinct CDR3 sequences, with 22% occurring only once. The sample consisted of blood. The receptors originated from a man between 65 and 79 years old in good health.

This clonotype was seen a few times. J is TRBJ1-1 and V is TRBV9; D is undetermined. Trimming pared 2 bases from V and 1 base from J, leaving 9 bases between. This CDR3 comprises 14 residues. Germline loops: CDR1 SGDLS, CDR2 YYNGEE. The CDR3 region is CASSVRTRNTEAFF. The CDR3 DNA is TGTGCCAGCAGCGTCCGAACAAGGAACACTGAAGCTTTCTTT.

The sample holds many counts of this clonotype. This chain links TRBV29-1 with TRBJ2-7, with 8 positions matching TRBD1. In germline, CDR1 is SQVTM, CDR2 ANQGSEA. Unmatched junction bases numbered 3, after V lost 6 bases and J lost 2 bases. This CDR3 comprises 12 residues. CDR3 sequence reads: CSVVTGAYEQYF. The CDR3 nucleotides are TGCAGCGTCGTGACAGGGGCCTACGAGCAGTACTTC.

The chain couples TRBV3-1 to TRBJ1-1; D gene unclear. The CDR3 totals 13 residues. CDR1 is LGHDT and CDR2 is YNNKEL in the germline V gene (reference sequence). V was clipped by 6 bases and J by 1 base, with 9 bases between them. Here the CDR3 reads CASRFSRNTEAFF. The CDR3 DNA sequence: TGTGCCAGCAGGTTTTCTAGGAACACTGAAGCTTTCTTT.

The sample holds many counts of this clonotype. This sequence joins TRBV12-3 or TRBV12-4 and TRBJ1-1; D is perhaps TRBD1 (5 bases). This CDR3 comprises 15 residues. The V end was cut by 7 bases, the J end by 5 bases, with 20 bases between. The CDR3 DNA sequence: TGTGCCAGCAACACACCGTGGGGCCGGAAGACTGAAGCTTTCTTT. This sequence encodes CASNTPWGRKTEAFF.

The chain is built from TRBV12-3 or TRBV12-4 and TRBJ1-4; 8 bases map to TRBD1. The junction had 3 bases not matched to a gene; V was cut back by 3 bases and J by 6 bases. CDR3 length: 14 residues. The CDR3 DNA is TGTGCCAGCAGTTTGATGACAGGGGATGAAAAACTGTTTTTT. Amino acids: CASSLMTGDEKLFF.

The rearrangement uses TRBV29-1 and TRBJ2-3, with D possibly being TRBD2 (5 bases). This CDR3 has 12 amino acids. Per the germline V gene, CDR1 is SQVTM and CDR2 is ANQGSEA. Trimming shortened V by 2 bases and J by 5 bases, and 8 bases separated the two germline ends. CDR3 amino acids: CSVERAGDTQYF. The DNA for the CDR3 is TGCAGCGTTGAAAGGGCGGGAGATACGCAGTATTTT.

The chain links TRBV14 to TRBJ2-2, with 10 bases aligning to TRBD1. V gave up 4 bases and J gave up 4 bases; unmatched junction bases: 3. CDR1 is SGHDN and CDR2 is FVKESK in the germline V gene. The length of the CDR3 is 15 residues. CDR3 amino acids: CASSRWTGGTGELFF. CDR3 sequence (DNA): TGTGCCAGCAGCCGGTGGACAGGGGGCACCGGGGAGCTGTTTTTT.

The chain combines TRBV7-7 with TRBJ2-5; maybe TRBD1 (6 bases). V shed 4 bases and J shed 4 bases, with 13 bases lying between them. Germline CDR1 and CDR2: SSHAT and FNYEAQ (reference sequence). The CDR3 has 14 amino acids. The CDR3 loop reads CASSSTGMGETQYF. CDR3 coding DNA: TGTGCCAGCAGCTCCACAGGGATGGGAGAGACCCAGTACTTC.

In this sample, this clonotype turned up a few times. This CDR3 reads CASSSQATSGFEQYV. The CDR3 region has the DNA TGTGCCAGCAGCTCACAAGCGACTAGCGGGTTCGAGCAGTACGTC. The V and J genes are TRBV11-2 and TRBJ2-7; TRBD2 agrees at 10 bases. The junction had 9 bases not matched to a gene; V was cut back by 4 bases and J by 6 bases. CDR3 size: 15 residues. CDR1 and CDR2 (germline): SGHAT, FQNNGV.

The rearrangement joins TRBV20-1 to TRBJ1-5; TRBD1 agrees at 7 bases. Unmatched junction bases numbered 15, after V lost 5 bases and J lost 2 bases. The CDR3 spans 17 residues. Per germline, CDR1 DFQATT and CDR2 SNEGSKA (reference sequence). This CDR3 reads CSAGTATEGYGNQPQHF. DNA of the CDR3: TGCAGTGCTGGGACAGCGACAGAAGGGTATGGCAATCAGCCCCAGCATTTT.

The rearrangement uses TRBV3-1 and TRBJ1-6; D is undetermined. Trimming took 2 bases from V and 1 from J, leaving 6 bases between them. CDR3 length: 15 residues. Germline lookup yields CDR1 LGHDT and CDR2 YNNKEL (reference sequence). This CDR3 is CASSQTRSYNSPLHF. In DNA form, the CDR3 reads TGTGCCAGCAGCCAAACCAGGTCCTATAATTCACCCCTCCACTTT.

The rearrangement joins TRBV12-3 or TRBV12-4 to TRBJ1-1, with 8 bases fitting TRBD1. V trimming: 6 bases; J trimming: 10 bases; junction bases outside the gene matches: 7. The CDR3 loop spans 12 amino acids. CDR3 loop: CASSRDRNRAFF. The CDR3 DNA follows: TGTGCCAGCAGCCGGGACAGGAATCGAGCTTTCTTT.

The chain is built from TRBV6-4 and TRBJ2-3; possible D gene TRBD1, 6 bases. CDR3 length equals 16 residues. The V gene's germline CDR1 is MRHNA and CDR2 SNTAGT. Trimming pared 0 bases from V and 0 bases from J, leaving 10 bases between. The CDR3 here is CASSDSGAPSTDTQYF. The CDR3 DNA reads as TGTGCCAGCAGTGACTCGGGGGCCCCTAGCACAGATACGCAGTATTTT.

This chain links TRBV7-9 with TRBJ1-4; 7 bases fit TRBD1. Germline values: CDR1 SEHNR, CDR2 FQNEAQ (reference sequence). V was clipped by 6 bases and J by 4 bases; unmatched bases: 5. This CDR3 contains 14 residues. CDR3 bases: TGTGCCAGCAGGCAACAGGGGAATAATGAAAAACTGTTTTTT. It codes for CASRQQGNNEKLFF.

This clonotype was seen a handful of times. The gene calls are TRBV11-2 and TRBJ2-1, with D perhaps matching TRBD2 (5 bases). From germline, CDR1 is SGHAT and CDR2 FQNNGV. The CDR3 runs 17 residues. Trimming took 4 bases from V and 0 from J, leaving 16 bases between them. CDR3 loop: CASSYRQAESSYNEQFF. The CDR3 coding sequence is TGTGCCAGCAGCTATCGACAAGCGGAAAGCTCCTACAATGAGCAGTTCTTC.

The chain has TRBV6-1 and TRBJ2-1, with a possible D match to TRBD2 (7 bases). V lost 9 bases and J 2 bases, leaving 14 bases between the germline ends. This CDR3 is built from 14 residues. In germline, CDR1 is MNHNS, CDR2 SASEGT. CDR3 DNA sequence: TGTGCCAGTACGGGGGGCCAAACCTACAATGAGCAGTTCTTC. This encodes CASTGGQTYNEQFF.

In its sample, this clonotype was seen a few times. V usage is TRBV6-5 and J usage is TRBJ2-3; the D is unclear. CDR3 length equals 15 residues. The germline V gene has CDR1 MNHEY and CDR2 SVGAGI. Trimming left V 6 bases short and J 1 base short, with 14 bases between. The CDR3 sequence: CASSRLTHGTDTQYF. The CDR3 DNA reads as TGTGCCAGCAGCCGCCTGACACATGGCACAGATACGCAGTATTTT.